The 32 T cell receptor beta chains in this list originate from one sample, sequenced in a study of blood T cell repertoires in COVID-19. Sequencing was performed with immunoSEQ multiplex PCR; in TCRdb, only in-frame clones are kept and a portion is missing. Among some 90,000 clones listed, about four fifths were seen once. Sequencing was done on a sample of peripheral blood. The receptors were sampled from a human donor in a cohort sampled during active COVID-19.

This clone has a single count. The genes are TRBV21-1 and TRBJ1-5; TRBD1 was called by the table and not checked on the DNA. TRBV21-1 has pseudogene status. The CDR3 runs 19 residues. The CDR3 bases are TGTGCCAGCAGCAAATTCGCCCCCTACCGGGACAGGGCTCGTCAGCCCCAGCATTTT. Its protein product is CASSKFAPYRDRARQPQHF.

This chain links TRBV6-5 with TRBJ2-7, with 7 bases identical to TRBD1. V shed 6 bases and J 4 bases; nucleotides not matched to a gene: 12. This CDR3 has 15 residues. Per the germline V gene, CDR1 is MNHEY and CDR2 is SVGAGI. The CDR3 DNA reads TGTGCCAGCAGGAAAATCAGGGGGAAGGCTTACGAGCAGTACTTC. Encoded protein: CASRKIRGKAYEQYF.

CDR3: CASSLSGDRGNGYTF. CDR3 nucleotides: TGTGCCAGCAGCCTCTCGGGAGACAGGGGGAATGGCTACACCTTC. The genes are TRBV28 and TRBJ1-2; 9 nucleotides align to TRBD1. J lost 6 bases, V lost 6 bases, and 11 bases had no gene match. The CDR3 runs to 15 residues. Germline values: CDR1 MDHEN, CDR2 SYDVKM.

The chain couples TRBV10-3 to TRBJ2-7, with TRBD1 matching over 8 bases. Trimming cost V 6 bases and J 0 bases; bases outside gene matches: 4. The CDR3 sequence is 14 residues long. Germline V gene lookup returns CDR1 ENHRY and CDR2 SYGVKD. The CDR3 DNA sequence: TGTGCCATCAGCGTAGGACAGGGCTCCTACGAGCAGTACTTC. Protein: CAISVGQGSYEQYF.

This chain joins TRBV7-6 and TRBJ2-7; 8 nucleotides agree with TRBD2. V lost 5 bases to trimming and J lost 5 bases; unmatched junction nucleotides: 14. CDR1 is SGHVS and CDR2 is FNYEAQ in the germline V gene. The CDR3 has 16 amino acids. The CDR3 DNA reads as TGTGCCAGCAGCCAACATGGAAGCGGGAGTGTCCACGAGCAGTACTTC. This gives the protein CASSQHGSGSVHEQYF.

The gene calls are TRBV10-3 and TRBJ1-5; possibly TRBD1 for D (5 bases). CDR1 is ENHRY, CDR2 SYGVKD, per germline. Trimming took 3 bases from V and 4 from J, leaving 7 bases between them. This CDR3 is built from 13 residues. The CDR3 DNA sequence: TGTGCCATCAGTGAAGACAGTAATCAGCCCCAGCATTTT. The encoded protein is CAISEDSNQPQHF.

The V call is TRBV5-1, the J call TRBJ2-7, with 9 bases that match TRBD2. V shed 1 base, J shed 0 bases, and the junction held 8 bases outside the gene matches. The CDR3 is 17 amino acids. Germline-derived CDR1 and CDR2 are SGHRS and YFSETQ. CDR3 DNA: TGCGCCAGCAGCTTGATTAGCGGGAGTGTCAGCTCCTACGAGCAGTACTTC. Amino acid sequence: CASSLISGSVSSYEQYF.

This CDR3 reads CASSQDSLNEKLFF. The CDR3 bases are TGCGCCAGCAGCCAAGATAGCTTAAATGAAAAACTGTTTTTT. The chain combines TRBV4-1 with TRBJ1-4; no clear D gene. V was shortened by 0 bases and J by 5 bases, with 7 bases between the two germline ends. The CDR3 totals 14 residues. Germline V gene data show CDR1 as MGHRA and CDR2 as YSYEKL.

To note about this clone: This same CDR3 is encoded by further DNA sequences in the sample. The rearrangement joins TRBV28 to TRBJ1-5, with TRBD1 as a possible D gene (6 bases). Looked up from germline, CDR1 is MDHEN and CDR2 is SYDVKM. Between the trimmed V and J ends, which lost 6 bases and 3 bases, there was a span of 12 bases. The CDR3 is 14 amino acids. This CDR3 is CASRQGGSNQPQHF. CDR3 coding DNA: TGTGCCAGCAGACAGGGCGGATCCAATCAGCCCCAGCATTTT.

The genes are TRBV7-9 and TRBJ2-6; D unresolved. Germline V gene data show CDR1 as SEHNR and CDR2 as FQNEAQ (reference sequence). The V end was cut by 5 bases, the J end by 6 bases, with 11 bases between. This CDR3 spans 14 amino acids. The CDR3: CASSTSDAANVLTF. For the CDR3, the DNA is TGTGCCAGCAGCACAAGCGACGCGGCCAACGTCCTGACTTTC.

This clone was seen a handful of times. The chain combines TRBV29-1 with TRBJ2-2, with TRBD2 identical over 7 bases. CDR1 is SQVTM, CDR2 ANQGSEA, per germline. Trimming cost V 5 bases and J 0 bases; bases outside gene matches: 3. CDR3 size: 14 residues. The CDR3 protein is CSVLTSSNTGELFF. The CDR3 coding sequence is TGCAGCGTTCTGACTAGCTCGAACACCGGGGAGCTGTTTTTT.

The V call is TRBV7-9, the J call TRBJ2-7, with 7 bases matching TRBD1. CDR3 size: 15 residues. From germline, CDR1 is SEHNR and CDR2 FQNEAQ (reference sequence). J lost 4 bases, V lost 5 bases, and 11 bases had no gene match. The CDR3 DNA follows: TGTGCCAGCAGCATTACAGGGGATCAAGGGTACGAGCAGTACTTC. Residues: CASSITGDQGYEQYF.

The chain recombines TRBV19 with TRBJ2-7; 7 nucleotides match TRBD1. The CDR3 contains 15 residues. CDR1 LNHDA and CDR2 SQIVND come from the germline V gene (reference sequence). Germline trimming cut 5 bases from V and 0 bases from J; bases unmatched to any gene: 7. The CDR3 coding sequence is TGTGCCAGTAGTCTTACAGGGGTAAGCTCCTACGAGCAGTACTTC. Its protein product is CASSLTGVSSYEQYF.

V is TRBV27 and J is TRBJ1-5, with D possibly TRBD1 on 5 matching bases. Trimming pared 5 bases from V and 6 bases from J, leaving 11 bases between. The length of the CDR3 is 13 residues. The germline V gene has CDR1 MNHEY and CDR2 SMNVEV (reference sequence). The CDR3 DNA reads as TGTGCCAGCAGTCCCAGGGAGGGTCAGCCCCAGCATTTT. Translating gives CASSPREGQPQHF.

The CDR3 DNA sequence: TGTGCCAGCAGCCCGGGGGTAGGAGCAAGCAATCAGCCCCAGCATTTT. Translated, it gives CASSPGVGASNQPQHF. This chain connects TRBV9 to TRBJ1-5, with a possible D match to TRBD1 (5 bases). The germline V and J ends were trimmed by 4 bases and 1 base, with 15 bases remaining between them. Looked up from germline, CDR1 is SGDLS and CDR2 is YYNGEE. The CDR3 loop spans 16 amino acids.

The chain combines TRBV7-9 with TRBJ1-6; TRBD1 agrees at 7 bases. The CDR3 is 15 amino acids. The V gene's germline CDR1 is SEHNR and CDR2 FQNEAQ (reference sequence). The ends lost 6 bases at V and 7 bases at J; junction bases unmatched: 9. CDR3 sequence reads: CASRPGTGENSPLHF. CDR3 DNA sequence: TGTGCCAGCAGACCCGGCACAGGGGAGAATTCACCCCTCCACTTT.

The chain couples TRBV18 to TRBJ2-5; the match to TRBD2 covers 9 bases. CDR1 is KGHSH, CDR2 LQKENI, per germline. This CDR3 is 14 amino acids long. J was trimmed by 7 bases and V by 2 bases; bases with no gene match: 5. The CDR3 reads CASSPLAGDGTQYF. CDR3 DNA sequence: TGTGCCAGCTCACCATTAGCGGGAGACGGGACCCAGTACTTC.

This rearrangement joins TRBV10-3 to TRBJ2-1; 13 bases are shared with TRBD2. The length of the CDR3 is 14 residues. Germline V gives CDR1 ENHRY, CDR2 SYGVKD. V shed 6 bases and J 15 bases; nucleotides not matched to a gene: 11. The CDR3 nucleotides are TGTGCCATCAGGAAAGGGACTAGCGGGAATGTTTGGTTCTTC. As protein: CAIRKGTSGNVWFF.

The chain uses TRBV19 and TRBJ2-7, with TRBD1 matching over 9 bases. Trimming removed 6 bases from V and 2 bases from J; junction bases left unmatched: 8. This CDR3 comprises 15 residues. Germline CDR1 reads LNHDA; CDR2 reads SQIVND (reference sequence). The CDR3 here is CASRLRGQGAYEQYF. The DNA of the CDR3 is TGTGCCAGTAGGCTCCGGGGACAGGGAGCCTACGAGCAGTACTTC.

J is TRBJ1-1 and V is TRBV30; D call uncertain. This CDR3 comprises 13 residues. Trimming removed 3 bases at V and 5 bases at J, with 13 bases between. CDR1 is GTSNPN and CDR2 is SVGIG in the germline V gene (reference sequence). CDR3 bases: TGTGCCTGGAGCCCCGGACTGGGGACTGAAGCTTTCTTT. It translates to CAWSPGLGTEAFF.

The J gene is TRBJ2-1, the V gene TRBV24-1; tentatively, D is TRBD2 (6 bases). The CDR3 is made up of 14 amino acids. The V and J ends lost 4 bases and 7 bases respectively, with 13 bases between them. Looked up from germline, CDR1 is KGHDR and CDR2 is SFDVKD. The CDR3 nucleotides are TGTGCCACCAGTGACGCACTAGCAGTGAATGAGCAGTTCTTC. It translates to CATSDALAVNEQFF.

V usage is TRBV5-4 and J usage is TRBJ2-7, with TRBD1 matching over 7 bases. V gave up 1 base and J gave up 2 bases; unmatched junction bases: 6. The CDR3 is made up of 15 amino acids. CDR1 and CDR2 from the germline V gene are SGHNT and YYREEE (reference sequence). DNA for the CDR3: TGTGCCAGCAGCTTGCCGGACAGGTCAACCTACGAGCAGTACTTC. Its translation: CASSLPDRSTYEQYF.

This clone was recorded only once. As DNA, the CDR3 is TGCAGTGCTAGTCCCGGGACAGGCAATTCACCCCTCCACTTT. It translates to CSASPGTGNSPLHF. The chain is built from TRBV20-1 and TRBJ1-6; 8 bases are a match to TRBD1. CDR3 size: 14 residues. Trimming took 3 bases from V and 7 from J; bases not matched to a gene: 5. Germline V gives CDR1 DFQATT, CDR2 SNEGSKA (reference sequence).

The rearrangement links TRBV27 to TRBJ2-7; maybe TRBD1 (6 bases). CDR1 is MNHEY, CDR2 SMNVEV, per germline (reference sequence). The CDR3 has 15 residues. V shed 6 bases and J shed 7 bases, with 22 bases lying between them. The CDR3 DNA sequence: TGTGCCAGCAGCCTGGGGCCAGGGGTCTGGGGGGAGCAGTACTTC. Translation: CASSLGPGVWGEQYF.

This chain joins TRBV2 and TRBJ2-7, with D tentatively TRBD2 (6 bases). The V end was cut by 5 bases, the J end by 1 base, with 9 bases between. CDR3 length: 13 residues. CDR1 is SNHLY and CDR2 is FYNNEI in the germline V gene. CDR3 DNA: TGTGCCAGCAGTATAGGGACTTCCTACGAGCAGTACTTC. Translated: CASSIGTSYEQYF.

This clone showed up many times. The chain uses TRBV7-6 and TRBJ1-3; D call uncertain. Germline CDR1 SGHVS, CDR2 FNYEAQ. With 5 bases removed from V and 0 bases from J, the gap between germline ends came to 11 bases. The CDR3 runs 15 residues. CDR3 coding DNA: TGTGCCAGCAGCCTGGGCCGGGACTCTGGAAACACCATATATTTT. Translated, it gives CASSLGRDSGNTIYF.

This chain joins TRBV5-1 and TRBJ2-7; possibly TRBD1 for D (6 bases). The germline CDR1 and CDR2 sequences are SGHRS and YFSETQ. Trimming cost V 0 bases and J 7 bases, with 17 bases left between them. The CDR3 is made up of 15 amino acids. CDR3 residues: CASSLEGLGAREQYF. CDR3 in DNA: TGCGCCAGCAGCTTGGAGGGATTGGGGGCAAGGGAGCAGTACTTC.

This clone has only a few counts. The chain links TRBV2 to TRBJ2-7; D not certain. The CDR3 consists of 11 residues. Trimming pared 7 bases from V and 4 bases from J, leaving 8 bases between. Germline V gene sequence: CDR1 SNHLY, CDR2 FYNNEI. The CDR3 DNA is TGTGCCAGCAAGGTGGAGTACGAGCAGTACTTC. Protein: CASKVEYEQYF.

The chain recombines TRBV27 with TRBJ1-2; the D gene is possibly TRBD1 (6 bases). Trimming shortened V by 6 bases and J by 3 bases, and 20 bases separated the two germline ends. In germline, CDR1 is MNHEY, CDR2 SMNVEV (reference sequence). CDR3 length equals 16 residues. CDR3 protein: CASSPTRLYRDYGYTF. The CDR3 DNA is TGTGCCAGCAGCCCCACACGGTTATACAGGGACTATGGCTACACCTTC.

J is TRBJ2-1 and V is TRBV28; 8 bases line up with TRBD2. Germline V lookup: CDR1 MDHEN, CDR2 SYDVKM. The junction had 16 bases not matched to a gene; V was cut back by 8 bases and J by 7 bases. This CDR3 has 16 amino acids. This CDR3 is CASPPTEREWGNEQFF. CDR3 sequence (DNA): TGTGCCAGCCCCCCTACTGAGCGGGAGTGGGGTAATGAGCAGTTCTTC.

The count of this clone is one. This chain links TRBV7-9 with TRBJ2-5; weak D call: TRBD1 (6 bases). CDR3 length: 15 amino acids. The germline V gene has CDR1 SEHNR and CDR2 FQNEAQ (reference sequence). V was trimmed by 5 bases and J by 1 base, leaving 14 bases between them. DNA of the CDR3: TGTGCCAGCAGCGACTCTACAGGGTTCCAAGAGACCCAGTACTTC. Protein product: CASSDSTGFQETQYF.

The CDR3 sequence is CASSSKVRGQAFF. CDR3 nucleotides: TGTGCCAGCAGTTCAAAGGTGAGGGGGCAAGCTTTCTTT. The chain has TRBV7-9 and TRBJ1-1; 7 bases fit TRBD1. Germline CDR1 is SEHNR and CDR2 is FQNEAQ (reference sequence). CDR3 length equals 13 residues. After removal of 6 bases from V and 9 bases from J, the junction contained 10 bases not matched to a gene.